The sequence of this TCR beta chain was determined in a study of blood T cell repertoires in COVID-19. This clone was picked up many times. Repertoires were generated with immunoSEQ multiplex PCR, while TCRdb's copy carries only in-frame clones and drops some. The sample lists fewer than 350,000 clones; 85% to 90% were seen once. Sequencing was done on a sample of PBMCs or T cells enriched from blood (not recorded which). The sequence derives from a woman aged 25-40 years with acute COVID-19.

CDR3: CASSQFLLASGSGFYEQYF. The CDR3 DNA follows: TGTGCCAGCAGCCAATTTCTTCTCGCTAGCGGGTCCGGATTTTACGAGCAGTACTTC. This chain uses TRBV14 with TRBJ2-7; 8 bases match TRBD2. The CDR3 runs 19 residues. The germline V gene encodes CDR1 SGHDN and CDR2 FVKESK. The J segment lost 4 bases and the V segment lost 2 bases, leaving 19 bases of the junction unmatched.